The sequence of this T cell receptor beta chain was determined in a study of blood T cell repertoires in COVID-19. As for the study in general: The samples span acute and convalescent COVID-19 from the United States, Italy and Spain. PBMCs, B-cell-depleted T cells, or T cells provided the cDNA or gDNA that made up the material.

This CDR3 region has 17 residues. V shed 4 bases, J shed 3 bases, and the junction held 9 bases outside the gene matches. CDR1 and CDR2 from the germline V gene are LGHDT and YNNKEL (reference sequence). In the source study's methods: Nucleated cell counts were estimated from reference gene primer amplification. The method was immunoSEQ multiplex PCR; TCRdb's version includes in-frame clones alone and lacks a portion of them. From that table come the V and J calls and clone size; the DNA was used to work out D and trimming. The table shows some 100,000 clones, with around nine tenths occurring only once. Those enrolled in Seattle joined during active infection and were followed longitudinally afterward.

Specimen: peripheral blood. V gene TRBV3-1 (or the pseudogene TRBV3-2) combines with J gene TRBJ1-6, with 7 bases fitting TRBD1. The source of this sequence is a man aged 50 to 60 with COVID-19, enrolled during active disease. CDR3 DNA sequence: TGTGCCAGCAGCCGCTCCCTCCGGACAGGCTATAATTCACCCCTCCACTTT. Translated: CASSRSLRTGYNSPLHF.